This entry describes one T cell receptor (beta chain). The data belong to a study of T cell changes during pregnancy in multiple sclerosis. This CDR3 contains 15 residues. Germline-derived CDR1 and CDR2 are KGHSH and LQKENI. Trimming removed 6 bases from V and 6 bases from J, with 17 bases in between. Assay used: immunoSEQ multiplex PCR; TCRdb lists only in-frame clones, some missing. The profile shows about 72,000 clones, 80% to 95% of them singletons. This TCR was sampled from a female donor in good health, enrolled as a control in a pregnancy study. The sample was peripheral blood, taken in the first trimester of pregnancy. The rearrangement uses TRBV18 and TRBJ2-2, with D possibly being TRBD1 (8 bases). The CDR3 loop is CASSPRTGRAGELFF. The CDR3 DNA follows: TGTGCCAGCTCTCCCCGGACAGGGAGGGCCGGGGAGCTGTTTTTT.